Following are 23 T cell receptor beta chains from one sample sequenced in a study of blood T cell repertoires in COVID-19. Measured with immunoSEQ multiplex PCR; TCRdb has only the in-frame clones, and not every one. The sample shows 340,000 or so clones, around 83% of them seen only once. Sequencing was done on a sample of peripheral blood. These TCRs come from a young man with active or convalescent COVID-19.

The chain employs TRBV5-6 and TRBJ2-1, with 10 bases lining up with TRBD1. Looked up from germline, CDR1 is SGHDT and CDR2 is YYEEEE. J was trimmed by 10 bases and V by 4 bases; bases with no gene match: 8. CDR3 length: 14 residues. The CDR3 DNA is TGTGCCAGCAGCCTGACAGGGGGCCTGCGGGAGCAGTTCTTC. Its protein is CASSLTGGLREQFF.

V is TRBV5-1 and J is TRBJ2-2; D not resolved. Germline V gives CDR1 SGHRS, CDR2 YFSETQ. The CDR3 consists of 16 residues. V lost 2 bases, J lost 0 bases, and 11 bases lay in between. For the CDR3, the DNA is TGCGCCAGCAGCTTCGAGAGCCTGGCGAACACCGGGGAGCTGTTTTTT. Its translation is CASSFESLANTGELFF.

This clone has more than one count but fewer than ten. The chain recombines TRBV2 with TRBJ2-5; 7 bases are a match to TRBD2. The CDR3 totals 13 residues. The germline CDR1 and CDR2 sequences are SNHLY and FYNNEI. With 7 bases clipped from V and 4 bases from J, the junction kept 6 bases outside the gene matches. CDR3 nucleotides: TGTGCCAGCACTCCGGGAGGATTAGAGACCCAGTACTTC. This codes for CASTPGGLETQYF.

This chain connects TRBV29-1 to TRBJ1-5; D is possibly TRBD1 (5 bases). V lost 3 bases to trimming and J lost 4 bases, with 10 bases between them. Germline CDR1 SQVTM, CDR2 ANQGSEA. The CDR3 is made up of 13 amino acids. The CDR3 protein is CSVDPGNNQPQHF. The CDR3 DNA is TGCAGCGTTGATCCAGGGAATAATCAGCCCCAGCATTTT.

This clone was seen once. J is TRBJ1-1 and V is TRBV6-5; TRBD1 agrees at 7 bases. The trim removed 6 bases at V and 2 bases at J, leaving 6 bases unmatched. There are 14 residues in the CDR3. In germline, CDR1 is MNHEY, CDR2 SVGAGI. CDR3 nucleotides: TGTGCCAGCAGGCGGACAGGTGTTAACACTGAAGCTTTCTTT. The encoded protein is CASRRTGVNTEAFF.

The J gene is TRBJ2-3, the V gene TRBV30; D remains unclear. The germline V gene encodes CDR1 GTSNPN and CDR2 SVGIG (reference sequence). The CDR3 consists of 13 residues. V shed 3 bases and J shed 1 base, with 8 bases lying between them. The CDR3 here is CAWSRYRTDTQYF. CDR3 in DNA: TGTGCCTGGAGCAGGTACCGCACAGATACGCAGTATTTT.

This clone was counted between two and nine times. The chain is built from TRBV6-5 and TRBJ2-3; D perhaps matches TRBD1 (6 bases). The CDR3 is made up of 13 amino acids. Between the trimmed V and J ends, which lost 4 bases and 7 bases, there was a span of 12 bases. CDR1 is MNHEY, CDR2 SVGAGI, per germline. The CDR3 nucleotides read TGTGCCAGCAGTTCGAACAGGGAGAATACGCAGTATTTT. This sequence encodes CASSSNRENTQYF.

The V call is TRBV2, the J call TRBJ2-1, with 8 bases lining up with TRBD2. Germline V lookup: CDR1 SNHLY, CDR2 FYNNEI. The V segment lost 8 bases and the J segment 6 bases; nucleotides outside the gene matches: 9. The CDR3 length is 14 residues. CDR3 protein: CASADTSGLNEQFF. The CDR3 region has the DNA TGTGCCAGCGCGGACACTAGCGGACTCAATGAGCAGTTCTTC.

The chain combines TRBV2 with TRBJ2-7, with TRBD1 identical over 8 bases. The length of the CDR3 is 13 residues. V dropped 4 bases and J dropped 6; count of bases not matched to a gene: 5. CDR1 is SNHLY, CDR2 FYNNEI, per germline. CDR3 DNA: TGTGCCAGCAGTGTCCGACAGGGGTTCGAGCAGTACTTC. Its protein product is CASSVRQGFEQYF. Supplemented by reference TRBV2 and TRBJ2-7, the full variable domain reads EPEVTQTPSHQVTQMGQEVILRCVPISNHLYFYWYRQILGQKVEFLVSFYNNEISEKSEIFDDQFSVERPDGSNFTLKIRSTKLEDSAMYFCASSVRQGFEQYFGPGTRLTVT.

The V call is TRBV7-8, the J call TRBJ2-1; TRBD2 aligns across 10 bases. The V gene's germline CDR1 is SGHVS and CDR2 FQNEAQ. With 5 bases clipped from V and 10 bases from J, the junction kept 8 bases outside the gene matches. The CDR3 has 14 residues. CDR3: CASSQGGLADEQFF. DNA of the CDR3: TGTGCCAGCAGCCAAGGAGGACTAGCGGACGAGCAGTTCTTC.

The genes are TRBV2 and TRBJ2-1; possibly TRBD2 for D (5 bases). The CDR3 runs 14 residues. In germline, CDR1 is SNHLY, CDR2 FYNNEI. Trimming stripped 1 base from V and 2 bases from J, with 6 bases between. DNA for the CDR3: TGTGCCAGCAGTGAAGGGACTGCCTACAATGAGCAGTTCTTC. Its translation: CASSEGTAYNEQFF.

V is TRBV13 and J is TRBJ2-4; 9 bases agree with TRBD2. CDR3 length equals 15 residues. Looked up from germline, CDR1 is PRHDT and CDR2 is FYEKMQ (reference sequence). Losses at the gene ends were 8 bases for V and 10 bases for J; bases not matched to a gene: 15. The CDR3 sequence is CASAPPLAGDMIQYF. Written as DNA, the CDR3 is TGTGCCAGCGCCCCCCCATTAGCGGGGGACATGATTCAGTACTTC.

This clone was counted a single time. This rearrangement joins TRBV24-1 to TRBJ2-3; 10 bases agree with TRBD2. The CDR3 spans 17 residues. The germline gives CDR1 KGHDR, CDR2 SFDVKD. The V gene end was trimmed by 4 bases and the J gene end by 4 bases; junction bases not matched to a gene: 10. This CDR3 reads CATSEPEASGGPDTQYF. DNA of the CDR3: TGTGCCACCAGTGAACCCGAGGCTAGCGGGGGCCCAGATACGCAGTATTTT.

The rearrangement uses TRBV19 and TRBJ1-2; 8 bases align to TRBD1. Germline CDR1 and CDR2: LNHDA and SQIVND (reference sequence). The CDR3 is 14 residues long. The J segment lost 7 bases and the V segment lost 5 bases, leaving 9 bases of the junction unmatched. CDR3 DNA sequence: TGTGCCAGTAGTCGCAGGGGGCGCCTTATTGGCTACACCTTC. As protein: CASSRRGRLIGYTF.

The rearrangement joins TRBV5-1 to TRBJ1-4; 9 bases align to TRBD1. Germline-derived CDR1 and CDR2 are SGHRS and YFSETQ. The CDR3 runs to 15 residues. Trimming at V came to 0 bases and at J to 8 bases, leaving 5 bases not matched to a gene. Here the CDR3 DNA reads TGCGCCAGCAGCTTGGGGGACAGGGAAGAAGAAAAACTGTTTTTT. Protein product: CASSLGDREEEKLFF.

J is TRBJ2-2 and V is TRBV6-2 or TRBV6-3, with 8 bases fitting TRBD1. J lost 7 bases, V lost 4 bases, and 8 bases had no gene match. Germline assignment: CDR1 MNHEY and CDR2 SVGEGT. CDR3 length equals 15 residues. CDR3 sequence (DNA): TGTGCCAGCAGTTCTTCCAGGGGGCGGGTCGGGGAGCTGTTTTTT. It encodes CASSSSRGRVGELFF.

The rearrangement joins TRBV6-2 or TRBV6-3 to TRBJ2-2; the D gene is possibly TRBD2 (6 bases). V lost 2 bases and J lost 4, with 14 bases in between. This CDR3 has 16 residues. Germline V lookup: CDR1 MNHEY, CDR2 SVGEGT. CDR3 region: CASSYGRGIGTGELFF. The CDR3 DNA follows: TGTGCCAGCAGTTACGGTCGGGGGATCGGCACCGGGGAGCTGTTTTTT.

This clone showed up just a few times. This chain joins TRBV2 and TRBJ1-1; 8 bases match TRBD1. Germline V gives CDR1 SNHLY, CDR2 FYNNEI. This CDR3 has 14 residues. J lost 6 bases, V lost 2 bases, and 5 bases had no gene match. The CDR3 sequence: CASSEPGGVSEAFF. For the CDR3, the DNA is TGTGCCAGCAGTGAACCAGGGGGCGTCTCTGAAGCTTTCTTT.

The chain couples TRBV4-1 to TRBJ2-5, with TRBD2 identical over 11 bases. Germline CDR1 MGHRA, CDR2 YSYEKL. Losses at the gene ends were 2 bases for V and 0 bases for J; bases not matched to a gene: 5. The CDR3 consists of 17 residues. Written as DNA, the CDR3 is TGCGCCAGCAGCCAACTAGCGGGAGGCAGGTACCAAGAGACCCAGTACTTC. Its protein is CASSQLAGGRYQETQYF.

The J gene is TRBJ2-1, the V gene TRBV27, with 9 nucleotides matching TRBD1. Per the germline V gene, CDR1 is MNHEY and CDR2 is SMNVEV (reference sequence). The CDR3 runs to 14 residues. The V and J ends lost 11 bases and 7 bases, in that order; junction bases with no gene match: 12. The CDR3 nucleotides read TGTGCCTCCTCCTCCGGGACAGGGAGGAATGAGCAGTTCTTC. Its translation: CASSSGTGRNEQFF.

The chain employs TRBV20-1 and TRBJ2-7; perhaps TRBD1 as D (6 bases). Trimming pared 3 bases from V and 6 bases from J, leaving 9 bases between. This CDR3 contains 11 residues. CDR1 is DFQATT, CDR2 SNEGSKA, per germline (reference sequence). CDR3 loop: CSARRGGEQYF. The DNA for the CDR3 is TGCAGTGCTAGGCGAGGGGGCGAGCAGTACTTC.

V and J are TRBV19 and TRBJ1-2; D unclear. The CDR3 is made up of 15 amino acids. Germline V gene sequence: CDR1 LNHDA, CDR2 SQIVND (reference sequence). Trimming removed 1 base at V and 4 bases at J, with 13 bases between. The chain's CDR3 is CASSIARGEIYGYTF. In DNA, the CDR3 is TGTGCCAGTAGTATAGCTCGGGGAGAAATCTATGGCTACACCTTC.

The genes are TRBV18 and TRBJ1-1; D might be TRBD1 (6 bases). Trimming removed 2 bases at V and 3 bases at J, with 22 bases between. This CDR3 is 18 amino acids long. Germline CDR1 is KGHSH and CDR2 is LQKENI. CDR3 loop: CASSPYPRGGIVDTEAFF. The CDR3 coding sequence is TGTGCCAGCTCACCATACCCGAGGGGGGGAATCGTGGACACTGAAGCTTTCTTT.